One T cell receptor beta chain is described in this entry. This table comes from immunoSEQ multiplex PCR, and its TCRdb copy is limited to in-frame clones, with some not included. The sample shows over 130,000 clones, around 80% of them seen only once. The sample comes from a study of blood T cell repertoires in COVID-19. The CDR3 sequence is 15 residues long. From germline, CDR1 is LGHNA and CDR2 YNFKEQ. The V end lost 0 bases, the J end lost 5 bases, and 11 bases lay between the germline ends. This receptor was identified in a man in his forties or fifties with acute or convalescent COVID-19. The specimen was peripheral blood. The V gene is TRBV4-2, the J gene TRBJ2-1, with no clear D. The CDR3 loop reads CASSQDRDTHNEQFF. The CDR3 region has the DNA TGTGCCAGCAGCCAAGATCGAGACACACACAATGAGCAGTTCTTC.